The present T cell receptor (beta chain) was sequenced within a study of radiotherapy plus CTLA-4 blockade in lung cancer. The CDR3 consists of 12 residues. Between the trimmed V and J ends, which lost 5 bases and 3 bases, there was a span of 8 bases. CDR1 is SEHNR and CDR2 is FQNEAQ in the germline V gene (reference sequence). Some clones are missing from TCRdb's copy, which holds only in-frame ones; the method was immunoSEQ multiplex PCR. The repertoire consists of about 120,000 clones, with about 87% occurring once and the leading ten covering 6.9%. This clone was seen a few times. Sequences were derived from peripheral blood, sampled from a patient treated with radiotherapy plus ipilimumab. The chain has TRBV7-9 and TRBJ2-7; no clear D. The origin of this receptor is a human donor with non-small cell lung cancer that progressed on radiotherapy plus ipilimumab. The CDR3 DNA follows: TGTGCCAGCAGCGCCAATTACTACGAGCAGTACTTC. This codes for CASSANYYEQYF.